This T cell receptor beta chain was observed in a study of cytomegalovirus exposure and HLA in healthy donors. Study at large: The roughly 120 validation repertoires matched the approximately 700 first-cohort repertoires in platform, a later analysis reported. The study, taken as a whole, reports: Investigators reported 164 TCR beta chains as tied to cytomegalovirus.

The table lists this clone with a few counts. Its antigen is currently unknown. Germline is not matched at one junction end, which may reflect a read error. Donors came from a validation cohort of over a hundred subjects, distinct from the first 666-subject cohort. The method was immunoSEQ multiplex PCR; TCRdb's version includes in-frame clones alone and lacks a portion of them. The profile shows approximately 62,000 clones, 92% of them singletons. CDR1 SGHTA and CDR2 FQGNSA come from the germline V gene. The CDR3 totals 14 residues. The TCR sequence derives from a woman aged 18-35 years in good health and CMV-seronegative. The V and J genes are TRBV7-2 and TRBJ2-1, with D perhaps TRBD1 (6 bases). Specimen: PBMCs. CDR3 sequence (DNA): TGTGCCAGCGGCTTGAACCGGGACATCAATGAGCAGTTCTTC. This sequence encodes CASGLNRDINEQFF.